The clone carrying this T cell receptor beta chain was recorded only once. Its matching antigen is unknown. Here immunoSEQ multiplex PCR was the method, and the copy in TCRdb shows in-frame clones only, minus some. Here the sample spans tens of thousands of clones, more than 85% being singletons. This sample is part of a study of graft-versus-host responses after intestinal transplantation. The wider study: Transplants were multivisceral, liver-intestinal, or isolated intestinal. Uniformly, recipients were administered anti-thymocyte globulin induction with subsequent tacrolimus and steroids for three to four years. Findings and limits, study-wide: Within allografts, high graft-versus-host to host-versus-graft clonal ratios were seen among patients with graft-donor T cell macrochimerism.

The CDR3 consists of 15 residues. Losses at the gene ends were 2 bases for V and 10 bases for J; bases not matched to a gene: 11. The V gene's germline CDR1 is MNHEY and CDR2 SMNVEV (reference sequence). The sample here was unstimulated CD8+ T cells sorted from spleen or lymph node cells, taken before transplant. This sequence originates from a human donor who was the organ donor for an intestinal transplant. This rearrangement joins TRBV27 to TRBJ2-1; TRBD2 agrees at 7 bases. CDR3 DNA: TGTGCCAGCAGTTTAAGCATCGGGGACTACAGAGAGCAGTTCTTC. This translates into CASSLSIGDYREQFF.